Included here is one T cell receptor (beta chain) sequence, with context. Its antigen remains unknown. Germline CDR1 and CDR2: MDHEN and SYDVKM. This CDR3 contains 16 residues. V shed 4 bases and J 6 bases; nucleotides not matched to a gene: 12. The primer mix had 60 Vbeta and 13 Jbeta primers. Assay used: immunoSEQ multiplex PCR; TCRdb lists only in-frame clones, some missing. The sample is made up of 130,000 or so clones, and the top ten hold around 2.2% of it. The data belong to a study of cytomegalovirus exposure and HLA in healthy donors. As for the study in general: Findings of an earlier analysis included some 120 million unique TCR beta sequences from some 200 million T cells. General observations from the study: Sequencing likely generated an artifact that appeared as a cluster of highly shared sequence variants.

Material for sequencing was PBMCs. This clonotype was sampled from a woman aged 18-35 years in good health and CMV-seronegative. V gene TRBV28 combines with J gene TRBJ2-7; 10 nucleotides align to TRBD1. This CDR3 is CASSSPSSDRGPEQYF. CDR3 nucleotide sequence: TGTGCCAGCAGTTCACCATCGAGTGACAGGGGGCCCGAGCAGTACTTC.